The text below deals with one T cell receptor (beta chain). Its cognate antigen is unknown. CDR3 length: 13 residues. Germline CDR1 SGHVS, CDR2 FQNEAQ. Trimming took 8 bases from V and 4 from J, leaving 12 bases between them. This PCR relied on a set of 60 Vbeta primers and 13 Jbeta primers. Repertoires were generated with immunoSEQ multiplex PCR, while TCRdb's copy carries only in-frame clones and drops some. Here the sample spans about 110,000 clones, around 70% being singletons. Donors had nominal health at sampling but likely had unrecorded immune exposures. These data originate in a study of cytomegalovirus exposure and HLA in healthy donors. The study's findings and limits: Common viral pathogens seemed, in a later analysis, to connect with several of the most significant clusters.

Sequencing was done on a sample of PBMCs. The receptor comes from a boy aged 5-17 years in good health and CMV-seronegative. J is TRBJ1-5 and V is TRBV7-8, with a weak D call TRBD1 (6 bases). In nucleotides, the CDR3 is TGTGCCAGCGGGGGCCAGCTGAATCAGCCCCAGCATTTT. Translation gives CASGGQLNQPQHF.